What follows is one T cell receptor beta chain and its context. Its antigen remains unidentified. TCRdb keeps only in-frame clones here, not all; method: immunoSEQ multiplex PCR. The table has 82,000 or so clones, 90% seen once. Trimming removed 5 bases from V and 10 bases from J; junction bases left unmatched: 10. The CDR3 consists of 13 residues. Germline V CDR1 and CDR2: SGHTA, FQGTGA. This specimen comes from a study of T cell responses to AZD1222 COVID-19 vaccine. The study's findings and limits: The study found vaccine-associated CD4 TCRs spanning spike, dominant at 160-218 and 743-854. Spike-specific TCR depth and breadth grew after two AZD1222 doses.

This material consisted of peripheral blood, taken on day 0 of AZD1222 vaccination. The sequence came from an adult in good health. The V and J genes are TRBV7-3 and TRBJ1-1; 7 bases fit TRBD1. This CDR3 reads CASSNRDSLGAFF. CDR3 DNA: TGTGCCAGCAGCAACAGGGACAGCCTGGGAGCTTTCTTT.